This T cell receptor beta chain was sequenced in a study of blood T cell repertoires in COVID-19 (dated by TCRdb to about 2020). A note on the overall study: Collaborator samples came from the United States, Italy and Spain and covered acute and convalescent phases of COVID-19. A de-identified subject ID, COVID-19 status, age in years and sex were almost always included in the sample metadata. Where available, HLA class I and class II types were taken from metadata supplied by the sample provider and were not determined by assay-based typing. The samples were drawn from two sources: the first 160 participants of the ongoing ImmuneRACE study, and 1,000 to 1,500 subjects contributed by 6 global collaborators. The material from the prospective study consisted of cDNA or gDNA derived from T cells, B-cell-depleted T cells, or PBMCs. Deeply sampled blood TCRbeta repertoires from subjects exposed to, actively infected with, or recovered from COVID-19 were included in the dataset. A freely available public database, intended as a resource for researchers studying the immune response to SARS-CoV-2, is where the repertoires were released.

The full study reports these points: Clinical and demographic metadata were provided uncurated, with the amount varying by source and participant.

Notes on this clone: No antigen is known for it. At one of its ends the junction is not consistent with the germline gene, which may arise from a read error.

TCRbeta CDR3 regions were amplified from genomic DNA using the immunoSEQ Assay, a bias-controlled multiplex PCR. Per the original workflow: Nucleated cell counts per sample were estimated from amplification of reference gene primers within the assay. To quantify the absolute abundance of each unique TCRbeta CDR3 rearrangement, sequence reads were collapsed and filtered. For each sample, productive Simpson clonality was calculated as the square root of Simpson's diversity index over productive rearrangements. TCRdb obtained this table from immuneACCESS and retained in-frame rearrangements with V and J assigned. These tables miss some clones; where compared with another copy, unresolved V genes account for less than half of the shortfall, and the remainder is unexplained. The DNA gave D and trimming, while V, J and clone size come from that table. The sample data list around 220,000 clones, and roughly 86% of these were observed just once. More than 8.5% of the sample lies in the top ten.

From its cysteine to its phenylalanine, the CDR3 spans 18 amino acids. The retained sequence is limited to the CDR3, 54 bases, with the frame set at the first base. The germline V gene supplies CDR1 SGHVS and CDR2 FQNEAQ. In Seattle, one collaborating source enrolled patients while the infection was active and tracked those patients longitudinally over the course of disease. Collaborating institutions collected whole blood in K2EDTA tubes following their own protocols. For TCRbeta analysis, collaborators shipped samples in one of three forms: frozen whole blood, isolated PBMCs, or DNA extracted from either of those sample types.

Sequencing input: peripheral blood. This TCR came from a woman aged 45-60 years with COVID-19, enrolled during active disease. In this chain, TRBV7-8 is recombined with TRBJ2-3; 10 central nucleotides agree with TRBD2. The CDR3 loop reads CASSLAVVAGGSTDTQYF. The DNA sequence is as follows: TGTGCCAGCAGCCTAGCGGTTGTAGCGGGGGGAAGCACAGATACGCAGTATTTT.